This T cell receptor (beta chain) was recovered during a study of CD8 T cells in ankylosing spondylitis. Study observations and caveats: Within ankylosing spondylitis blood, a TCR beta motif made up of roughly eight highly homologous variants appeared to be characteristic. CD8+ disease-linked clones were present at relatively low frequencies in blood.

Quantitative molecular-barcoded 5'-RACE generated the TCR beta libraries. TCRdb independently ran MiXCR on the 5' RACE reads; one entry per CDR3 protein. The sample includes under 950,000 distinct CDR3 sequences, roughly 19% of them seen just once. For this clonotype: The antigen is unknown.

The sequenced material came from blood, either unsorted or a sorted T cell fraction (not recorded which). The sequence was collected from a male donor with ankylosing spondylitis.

Here the CDR3 reads CASSETGVPEAFF. The CDR3 DNA is TGTGCCAGCAGCGAGACAGGGGTCCCTGAAGCTTTCTTT. The chain recombines TRBV7-9 with TRBJ1-1, with 8 bases identical to TRBD1. The CDR3 spans 13 residues. Germline CDR1 SEHNR, CDR2 FQNEAQ (reference sequence). Trimming removed 5 bases from V and 6 bases from J; junction bases left unmatched: 5. The whole variable domain, filled in from reference TRBV7-9 and TRBJ1-1, reads DTGVSQNPRHKITKRGQNVTFRCDPISEHNRLYWYRQTLGQGPEFLTYFQNEAQLEKSRLLSDRFSAERPKGSFSTLEIQRTEQGDSAMYLCASSETGVPEAFFGQGTRLTVV.